The TCR beta chain described here comes from a study of cytotoxic CD8 clonotypes in ibrutinib-treated CLL. General study findings and limits: Measured clonality at baseline was greater than in age-matched healthy donors and tracked with circulating CD8+ T-cell counts. Sustained-remission patients were sampled at different times than progressing patients were. At ibrutinib response, clonality increased, and at progression it declined back toward baseline.

The CDR3 is made up of 16 amino acids. After removal of 1 base from V and 2 bases from J, the junction contained 5 bases not matched to a gene. Looked up from germline, CDR1 is SGHNT and CDR2 is YYREEE (reference sequence). Some clones are missing from TCRdb's copy, which holds only in-frame ones; the method was immunoSEQ multiplex PCR. The sample has some 25,000 clones; around 74% are singletons. This clone occurred a few times. Its antigen is unknown. Genomic DNA in an amount of approximately 2 micrograms was extracted from cryopreserved PBMCs and used for the preparation of TCR beta libraries. V is TRBV5-4 and J is TRBJ2-5; 10 bases match TRBD2. The sequences come from PBMCs, collected at disease progression, from a patient treated with ibrutinib. The sequence derives from a human donor with chronic lymphocytic leukemia. CDR3 nucleotides: TGTGCCAGCAGCTTGATGACTAGCGGGCCACAAGAGACCCAGTACTTC. Translation gives CASSLMTSGPQETQYF.